This T cell receptor (beta chain) was profiled in a study of T cells after yellow fever vaccination. Germline V gives CDR1 SGHTA, CDR2 FQGTGA. V dropped 5 bases and J dropped 2 bases, with 10 bases sitting between them. The length of the CDR3 is 14 residues. Findings of the study overall: Within FACS-sorted repertoires, abundant clonotypes contaminating from the bulk population could be present. Weaker overall was a secondary response that nonetheless peaked faster, on day 5 versus 15. Some clonotypes, a small share, were shared between CD4 and CD8 compartments.

Conversion of TCR transcripts into cDNA relied on 5'RACE template switching, which added a universal primer site and UMIs. MiXCR, applied by TCRdb to the 5' RACE reads, yields one record per CDR3 protein. This sample yields 350,000 to 550,000 distinct CDR3 sequences, of which approximately 19% are seen a single time; over 15% belongs to the top ten. In its sample, this clonotype was seen a few times. What it binds is unknown. The TCR comes from a man aged 18-30 years who received the YFV17D yellow fever vaccine. The specimen was PBMCs, collected before the yellow fever booster vaccination. This chain uses TRBV7-3 with TRBJ2-1; possibly TRBD1 for D (5 bases). The CDR3 sequence: CASSEAGPYNEQFF. CDR3 DNA sequence: TGTGCCAGCAGCGAGGCAGGGCCCTACAATGAGCAGTTCTTC.